The 20 T cell receptor beta chains below come from one sample, sequenced in a study of OX40 agonist ivuxolimab in advanced cancers. TCRdb's table, derived via immunoSEQ multiplex PCR, lists solely in-frame clones and lacks some. This sample has 77,000 or so clones, with over 85% found just once. The sample in question was CD4+ or CD8+ T cells sorted from blood, obtained in a trial of the OX40 agonist ivuxolimab. The receptors stem from an adult with an advanced solid tumor such as melanoma, head and neck, liver or kidney cancer.

The chain carries TRBV18 and TRBJ2-1, with TRBD1 matching over 8 bases. This CDR3 has 17 residues. The germline V gene has CDR1 KGHSH and CDR2 LQKENI. The V segment lost 0 bases and the J segment 3 bases; nucleotides outside the gene matches: 7. This chain's CDR3 is CASSPPTQGAFYNEQFF. CDR3 DNA sequence: TGTGCCAGCTCACCACCAACTCAGGGGGCCTTCTACAATGAGCAGTTCTTC. The variable domain in full, completed from reference TRBV18 and TRBJ2-1, reads NAGVMQNPRHLVRRRGQEARLRCSPMKGHSHVYWYRQLPEEGLKFMVYLQKENIIDESGMPKERFSAEFPKEGPSILRIQQVVRGDSAAYFCASSPPTQGAFYNEQFFGPGTRLTVL.

CDR3 sequence (DNA): TGTGCCAGCAGCTTTGACACTGAAGCTTTCTTT. Its translation is CASSFDTEAFF. This chain links TRBV11-1 with TRBJ1-1, with D unresolved. The CDR3 spans 11 residues. The V and J ends lost 3 bases and 3 bases respectively, with 2 bases between them. Germline lookup yields CDR1 SGHAT and CDR2 FQDESV (reference sequence). Supplemented by reference TRBV11-1 and TRBJ1-1, the full variable domain reads EAEVAQSPRYKITEKSQAVAFWCDPISGHATLYWYRQILGQGPELLVQFQDESVVDDSQLPKDRFSAERLKGVDSTLKIQPAELGDSAMYLCASSFDTEAFFGQGTRLTVV.

The chain uses TRBV30 and TRBJ2-7; 7 nucleotides match TRBD1. The germline gives CDR1 GTSNPN, CDR2 SVGIG (reference sequence). There are 12 residues in the CDR3. The V and J ends lost 7 bases and 0 bases, in that order; junction bases with no gene match: 3. CDR3 DNA sequence: TGTGCCTTACAGGGGAGCTCCTACGAGCAGTACTTC. This sequence encodes CALQGSSYEQYF.

The chain has TRBV18 and TRBJ2-5; possible D gene TRBD1, 6 bases. Per germline, CDR1 KGHSH and CDR2 LQKENI. The CDR3 is made up of 16 amino acids. V lost 1 base and J lost 0, with 12 bases in between. The CDR3 sequence is CASSPRGTQYQETQYF. DNA of the CDR3: TGTGCCAGCTCACCACGTGGGACACAATACCAAGAGACCCAGTACTTC.

The V gene is TRBV18, the J gene TRBJ2-1; 11 nucleotides match TRBD2. The CDR3 sequence is 16 residues long. The trim removed 0 bases at V and 5 bases at J, leaving 3 bases unmatched. CDR1 is KGHSH, CDR2 LQKENI, per germline. CDR3 loop: CASSPPGTSGNNEQFF. The CDR3 nucleotides read TGTGCCAGCTCACCACCCGGGACTAGCGGCAACAATGAGCAGTTCTTC.

As concerns this clone: The same CDR3 is also encoded by other DNA sequences in this sample. The chain links TRBV7-2 to TRBJ2-7; TRBD2 matches at 11 bases. There are 19 residues in the CDR3. Germline trimming cut 6 bases from V and 3 bases from J; bases unmatched to any gene: 19. Looked up from germline, CDR1 is SGHTA and CDR2 is FQGNSA. Here the CDR3 DNA reads TGTGCCAGCAGTTTAAGACGATTGGACTCTAGCGGGAGGTTCTACGAGCAGTACTTC. This encodes CASSLRRLDSSGRFYEQYF.

The rearrangement uses TRBV27 and TRBJ1-2, with 8 bases that match TRBD1. This CDR3 comprises 11 residues. Looked up from germline, CDR1 is MNHEY and CDR2 is SMNVEV (reference sequence). V trimming: 8 bases; J trimming: 5 bases; junction bases outside the gene matches: 1. The CDR3 DNA sequence: TGTGCCAGCGGGGACAGGTATGGCTACACCTTC. Encoded protein: CASGDRYGYTF.

The chain uses TRBV11-2 and TRBJ2-2; perhaps D is TRBD1 or TRBD2 (5 bases each). The V gene lost 6 bases and the J gene lost 2 bases, with 22 bases spanning the gap. There are 18 residues in the CDR3. Germline V CDR1 and CDR2: SGHAT, FQNNGV. The CDR3 sequence: CASSSGREGPLNTGELFF. As DNA, the CDR3 is TGTGCCAGCAGTTCAGGACGTGAGGGACCACTCAACACCGGGGAGCTGTTTTTT.

V gene TRBV6-1 combines with J gene TRBJ2-2; TRBD2 is a possible D gene (5 bases). The germline V and J ends were trimmed by 2 bases and 0 bases, with 7 bases remaining between them. Germline V lookup: CDR1 MNHNS, CDR2 SASEGT. This CDR3 spans 15 amino acids. CDR3 coding DNA: TGTGCCAGCAGTGAAAGGACTTCGAACACCGGGGAGCTGTTTTTT. Translated, it gives CASSERTSNTGELFF.

The V and J genes are TRBV7-9 and TRBJ1-1; no firm D call. CDR1 SEHNR and CDR2 FQNEAQ come from the germline V gene (reference sequence). V was cut by 1 base and J by 1 base, with 4 bases left in between. The CDR3 covers 13 residues. In nucleotides, the CDR3 is TGTGCCAGCAGCTTAGGACAGAACACTGAAGCTTTCTTT. As protein: CASSLGQNTEAFF.

The chain joins TRBV6-1 to TRBJ1-5; a possible D gene is TRBD1 (6 bases). The CDR3 has 14 amino acids. V lost 6 bases, J lost 6 bases, and 15 bases lay in between. Germline CDR1 and CDR2: MNHNS and SASEGT. The CDR3 region has the DNA TGTGCCAGCAGCCCTATCAGGGGAACTCAGCCCCAGCATTTT. Amino acids: CASSPIRGTQPQHF.

The chain carries TRBV14 and TRBJ2-7; 15 bases are shared with TRBD2. The CDR3 length is 16 residues. The junction had 4 bases not matched to a gene; V was cut back by 3 bases and J by 4 bases. Germline V gives CDR1 SGHDN, CDR2 FVKESK. The DNA of the CDR3 is TGTGCCAGCAGCCACGGGACTAGCGGGAGGCGATACGAGCAGTACTTC. As protein: CASSHGTSGRRYEQYF.

This chain joins TRBV2 and TRBJ2-7; tentative D call: TRBD2 (5 bases). V was clipped by 7 bases and J by 0 bases, with 16 bases between them. In germline, CDR1 is SNHLY, CDR2 FYNNEI. The CDR3 runs 15 residues. The CDR3 bases are TGTGCCAGCAACATCGGGGAGTTGAGCTCCTACGAGCAGTACTTC. This gives the protein CASNIGELSSYEQYF.

The chain recombines TRBV6-6 with TRBJ1-2; 7 nucleotides line up with TRBD1. Germline CDR1 is MNHNY and CDR2 is SVGAGI (reference sequence). Trimming removed 3 bases from V and 4 bases from J; junction bases left unmatched: 8. The CDR3 contains 15 residues. CDR3 loop: CASSYEGQLLYGYTF. CDR3 bases: TGTGCCAGCAGTTATGAGGGACAGCTACTCTATGGCTACACCTTC.

The CDR3 spells CASSPPFFAGIAYNEQFF. The DNA of the CDR3 is TGTGCCAGCTCACCACCGTTTTTTGCAGGGATAGCCTACAATGAGCAGTTCTTC. The J gene is TRBJ2-1, the V gene TRBV18, with a weak D call TRBD1 (5 bases). The CDR3 spans 18 residues. V was pared by 0 bases and J by 2 bases, with 17 bases between. CDR1 is KGHSH, CDR2 LQKENI, per germline.

The CDR3 nucleotides are TGTGCCAGTAGCCTGACTAGCGGGAGCATTTATGAGCAGTTCTTC. Its protein is CASSLTSGSIYEQFF. The chain carries TRBV19 and TRBJ2-1; 12 bases are shared with TRBD2. The germline V gene has CDR1 LNHDA and CDR2 SQIVND (reference sequence). The CDR3 consists of 15 residues. V trimming: 6 bases; J trimming: 8 bases; junction bases outside the gene matches: 8.

This clone occurred a few times. The chain recombines TRBV5-8 with TRBJ1-5; no firm D call. Looked up from germline, CDR1 is SGHTS and CDR2 is YDEGEE. CDR3 length: 12 residues. V shed 5 bases and J shed 5 bases, with 8 bases lying between them. CDR3 nucleotides: TGTGCCAGCAGACCAAGGGATCAGCCCCAGCATTTT. It translates to CASRPRDQPQHF.

The chain recombines TRBV6-1 with TRBJ2-7; D is perhaps TRBD1 (5 bases). This CDR3 is built from 15 residues. CDR1 is MNHNS, CDR2 SASEGT, per germline. V lost 3 bases, J lost 2 bases, and 14 bases lay in between. In nucleotides, the CDR3 is TGTGCCAGCAGTGATACAGGTGCTCTAGCCTACGAGCAGTACTTC. Its translation is CASSDTGALAYEQYF.

This rearrangement joins TRBV11-2 to TRBJ2-5; D is undetermined. Germline V gene data show CDR1 as SGHAT and CDR2 as FQNNGV. Trimming cost V 3 bases and J 7 bases, with 9 bases left between them. This CDR3 is 12 amino acids long. CDR3 sequence (DNA): TGTGCCAGCAGCTTTGAGATAGTGACCCAGTACTTC. Its protein product is CASSFEIVTQYF.

The chain employs TRBV11-2 and TRBJ2-7; maybe TRBD1 (6 bases). V was cut by 3 bases and J by 3 bases, with 12 bases left in between. CDR1 is SGHAT and CDR2 is FQNNGV in the germline V gene. The length of the CDR3 is 14 residues. CDR3 nucleotides: TGTGCCAGCAGCTTCACGACAGGAATCTACGAGCAGTACTTC. It yields the protein CASSFTTGIYEQYF.